The rows below give T cell receptor beta chains drawn from one sample of a study of cytotoxic CD8 clonotypes in ibrutinib-treated CLL. Profiled with immunoSEQ multiplex PCR; TCRdb holds only in-frame clones, not every one. The sample lists about 160,000 clones, 70% to 85% occurring once. Sequencing was performed on PBMCs, taken after 12 months of ibrutinib treatment. The source is a human donor with chronic lymphocytic leukemia. The CDR3 runs from the conserved cysteine through the conserved F or W. Each record gives: clone size, V gene, J gene, D gene, CDR3 DNA, CDR3 protein. D genes are given only for firm matches. Size values are once, few and many counts, or a class for expanded clones, and some rows have none.

-	TRBV7-2	TRBJ1-4	-	TGTGCCAGCAGCCAAAGGGCGCAGGACAGATCCGAAAAACTGTTTTTT	CASSQRAQDRSEKLFF
-	TRBV9	TRBJ1-3	-	TGTGCCAGCGCCCGGGGCGACTCTGGAAACACCATATATTTT	CASARGDSGNTIYF
-	TRBV9	TRBJ2-3	TRBD2	TGTGCCAGCAGTAGGGGACTAGCCCAGGGCACAGATACGCAGTATTTT	CASSRGLAQGTDTQYF
-	TRBV27	TRBJ2-3	-	TGTGCCAGCAGTTCCGGGACCTACACAGATACGCAGTATTTT	CASSSGTYTDTQYF
-	TRBV15	TRBJ1-3	TRBD1	TGTGCCACCAGCAGACCCGACAGGGCTGGAAACACCATATATTTT	CATSRPDRAGNTIYF
-	TRBV7-3	TRBJ2-7	TRBD2	TGTGCCAGCAGCTTAAAACCTAGCGGGAGGTACTCCTACGAGCAGTACTTC	CASSLKPSGRYSYEQYF
-	TRBV5-4	TRBJ2-3	TRBD2	TGTGCCAGCAGCCAGACTAGCGGGAGGGGAGATACGCAGTATTTT	CASSQTSGRGDTQYF
-	TRBV4-3	TRBJ1-5	-	TGCGCCAGCAGCCAAGAGATCGGCAATCAGCCCCAGCATTTT	CASSQEIGNQPQHF
-	TRBV6-5	TRBJ2-1	-	TGTGCCAGCAGTACGGGACTCCAATCCTACAATGAGCAGTTCTTC	CASSTGLQSYNEQFF
-	TRBV5-1	TRBJ2-1	-	TGCGCCAGCAGCCTTACCGACTGGAATGAGCAGTTCTTC	CASSLTDWNEQFF
-	TRBV11-3	TRBJ2-3	-	TGTGCCAGCAGCCCAGGGGTTCAAGATACGCAGTATTTT	CASSPGVQDTQYF
-	TRBV28	TRBJ2-7	TRBD1	TGTGCCAGCAGACGACAGGGGAGCGGCTCCTACGAGCAGTACTTC	CASRRQGSGSYEQYF
-	TRBV4-2	TRBJ1-2	-	TGTGCCAGCAGCCAAGGCTCGGGCGGGTTGCGCTACACCTTC	CASSQGSGGLRYTF
-	TRBV23-1	TRBJ1-1	-	TGCGCCAGCAGTCAACCCGCGGGGGTCAGGACTGAAGCTTTCTTT	CASSQPAGVRTEAFF
-	TRBV28	TRBJ2-7	TRBD2	TGTGCCAGCATCCCCGGGGGGAGGGCGGCGAGACAGTACTTC	CASIPGGRAARQYF
-	TRBV5-1	TRBJ2-3	TRBD1	TGCGCCAGCAGAGAGGGGGCGTATGCAGATACGCAGTATTTT	CASREGAYADTQYF
-	TRBV28	TRBJ1-6	-	TGTGCCAGCAGTTTTAAAAAGGGCGAGGTACGGAATTCACCCCTCCACTTT	CASSFKKGEVRNSPLHF
-	TRBV29-1	TRBJ1-2	-	TGCAGCGTTGAAAGTAAGGCCTATGGCTACACCTTC	CSVESKAYGYTF
-	TRBV5-5	TRBJ2-7	TRBD1	TGTGCCAGCAGCTTCGGACAGGGGGGGTACGAGCAGTACTTC	CASSFGQGGYEQYF
-	TRBV9	TRBJ2-5	-	TGTGCCAGCAGCCCGCAACAGGGGAGGGAAGAGACCCAGTACTTC	CASSPQQGREETQYF
-	TRBV9	TRBJ1-1	TRBD1	TGTGCCAGCAGCGTACCGGGACAGACTGAAGCTTTCTTT	CASSVPGQTEAFF
-	TRBV7-2	TRBJ2-7	TRBD2	TGTGCCAGCAGCTTAGGTCGGGGGGTCGAGCAGTACTTC	CASSLGRGVEQYF
-	TRBV28	TRBJ2-7	-	TGTGCCAGCAGTCCCCACCTGTACGAGCAGTACTTC	CASSPHLYEQYF
once	TRBV18	TRBJ2-1	TRBD2	TGTGCCAGCTCACCACCCGGGACTAGCAGCAATGAGCAGTTCTTC	CASSPPGTSSNEQFF
-	TRBV2	TRBJ2-7	-	TGTGCCAGCAGCCCCAACCCACCCGGACAGAACTACGAGCAGTACTTC	CASSPNPPGQNYEQYF
-	TRBV28	TRBJ1-4	TRBD1	TGTGCCAGCAGAACAGGGGCCGGCGGTAGGAAAAACGAAAAACTGTTTTTT	CASRTGAGGRKNEKLFF
-	TRBV20-1	TRBJ1-2	-	TGCAGTGCAGTGAGGACGTCTGGCTACACCTTC	CSAVRTSGYTF
once	TRBV29-1	TRBJ1-4	TRBD1	TGCAGCGTTGGGGGACAGGGGAGAGAAAAACTGTTTTTT	CSVGGQGREKLFF
-	TRBV5-1	TRBJ1-5	TRBD1	TGCGCCAGCAGCTTGGGGGACAGGGGTCAGCCCCAGCATTTT	CASSLGDRGQPQHF
-	TRBV11-2	TRBJ1-1	TRBD1	TGTGCCAGCAGCTTAAGGCTAGGGGGCGAGGTTGAAGCTTTCTTT	CASSLRLGGEVEAFF
-	TRBV18	TRBJ1-4	-	TGTGCCAGCTCAAAAGGGACACCAGCAACTAATGAAAAACTGTTTTTT	CASSKGTPATNEKLFF
-	TRBV5-1	TRBJ2-1	TRBD2	TGCGCCAGCAGCTTGCTGGGGGGGGGCTACAATGAGCAGTTCTTC	CASSLLGGGYNEQFF
-	TRBV5-1	TRBJ2-5	TRBD2	TGCGCCAGCAGGTCAAGCGGGGAATCCCAAGAGACCCAGTACTTC	CASRSSGESQETQYF
-	TRBV18	TRBJ1-1	-	TGTGCCACTACCCTGAAAGAGGGGGGCGCGGCTGAAGCTTTCTTT	CATTLKEGGAAEAFF
-	TRBV19	TRBJ1-3	TRBD1	TGTGCCAGTCGACAGGGGCAGACTGGAAACACCATATATTTT	CASRQGQTGNTIYF
once	TRBV28	TRBJ2-7	TRBD2	TGTGCCAGCGGCCCGGGACTAGCGGGGGTTTACTTC	CASGPGLAGVYF
-	TRBV4-3	TRBJ2-1	TRBD2	TGCGCCAGCAGCCAAGAACCGCGGGAGGGCCACAATGAGCAGTTCTTC	CASSQEPREGHNEQFF
-	TRBV7-2	TRBJ2-7	-	TGTGCCAGCAGCACGACCTGGGGGGAGCAGTACTTC	CASSTTWGEQYF
-	TRBV11-1	TRBJ2-1	-	TGTGCCAGCACTGCTCTTGTAGGGGGAGGGACCTACAATGAGCAGTTCTTC	CASTALVGGGTYNEQFF
-	TRBV28	TRBJ1-2	-	TGTGCCAGCAGCTCGTGGGGGGGACGAACTAACTATGGCTACACCTTC	CASSSWGGRTNYGYTF
-	TRBV28	TRBJ2-5	-	TGTGCCAGCAGTCCATCTAGGACGGAGACAGAGACCCAGTACTTC	CASSPSRTETETQYF
-	TRBV7-2	TRBJ2-2	TRBD2	TGTGCCAGCAGGACAGGTAGACTAGCGGTAAACACCGGGGAGCTGTTTTTT	CASRTGRLAVNTGELFF
few	TRBV28	TRBJ2-1	-	TGTGCCAGCAGTTTAGGCGGGACGTCGCTCGGTGAGCAGTTCTTC	CASSLGGTSLGEQFF
once	TRBV18	TRBJ1-6	TRBD1	TGTGCCAGCTCGCCTCCGGGACAGGGGTCCTCGGCCAATTCACCCCTCCACTTT	CASSPPGQGSSANSPLHF
-	TRBV5-4	TRBJ2-7	TRBD2	TGTGCCAGCAGCCCAGCGGGACTAGCGGGGGCCTCGGAGCAGTACTTC	CASSPAGLAGASEQYF
-	TRBV5-1	TRBJ2-2	TRBD2	TGCGCCAGCAGCTTGGTAGCGGGAAAGTCCGGGGAGCTGTTTTTT	CASSLVAGKSGELFF